The 2 T cell receptor beta chains below were found in one sample sequenced in a study of cytomegalovirus exposure and HLA in healthy donors. The PCR ran on 60 Vbeta and 13 Jbeta primers. Here immunoSEQ multiplex PCR was the method, and the copy in TCRdb shows in-frame clones only, minus some. The data contain fewer than 110,000 clones, 81% of them singletons. Sequencing was performed on PBMCs. The receptor set was obtained from a man aged 25-45 years in good health and CMV-seronegative.

The rearrangement uses TRBV6-5 and TRBJ1-6; D gene ambiguous. Trimming removed 2 bases from V and 0 bases from J, with 8 bases in between. The CDR3 totals 16 residues. Germline V lookup: CDR1 MNHEY, CDR2 SVGAGI. CDR3 loop: CASSYEGGSYNSPLHF. The CDR3 bases are TGTGCCAGCAGTTACGAGGGTGGCTCCTATAATTCACCCCTCCACTTT.

This clone was seen just once. V is TRBV7-6 and J is TRBJ2-7, with TRBD1 matching 12 bases. The CDR3 runs to 15 residues. V trimming: 4 bases; J trimming: 4 bases; junction bases outside the gene matches: 5. Germline CDR1 and CDR2: SGHVS and FNYEAQ. The CDR3: CASSSPGQGAYEQYF. The CDR3 DNA reads TGTGCCAGCAGCTCACCGGGACAGGGGGCGTACGAGCAGTACTTC.